This T cell receptor (beta chain) comes out of a study of T cell repertoires in cytomegalovirus infection. Overall study: Evidence of both CMV infection and a matching HLA type came from public TCR beta signatures.

The CDR3 extends over 13 amino acids. V lost 4 bases and J 6 bases, leaving 10 bases between the germline ends. Germline values: CDR1 MNHEY, CDR2 SMNVEV (reference sequence). TCRdb itself ran the reads through MiXCR, one entry per CDR3 protein. In the table there are some 920,000 distinct CDR3 sequences, 30% to 40% of which are singletons. This clonotype was seen a few times. As yet, its antigen is unknown. Regarding the study as a whole: Dominating the ex vivo response were HLA-C-restricted CMV-specific TCR beta clonotypes.

The chain couples TRBV27 to TRBJ1-5, with a weak D call TRBD1 (6 bases). Material: cultured CD8+ T cells from PBMCs, obtained from culture after CMV antigen stimulation. The receptor's source is a human donor in good health (CMV status not recorded). Some clones in this sample may be carry-over from other donors' samples. CDR3 bases: TGTGCCAGCAGTTCGACAGGAATTCAGCCCCAGCATTTT. Its protein product is CASSSTGIQPQHF.